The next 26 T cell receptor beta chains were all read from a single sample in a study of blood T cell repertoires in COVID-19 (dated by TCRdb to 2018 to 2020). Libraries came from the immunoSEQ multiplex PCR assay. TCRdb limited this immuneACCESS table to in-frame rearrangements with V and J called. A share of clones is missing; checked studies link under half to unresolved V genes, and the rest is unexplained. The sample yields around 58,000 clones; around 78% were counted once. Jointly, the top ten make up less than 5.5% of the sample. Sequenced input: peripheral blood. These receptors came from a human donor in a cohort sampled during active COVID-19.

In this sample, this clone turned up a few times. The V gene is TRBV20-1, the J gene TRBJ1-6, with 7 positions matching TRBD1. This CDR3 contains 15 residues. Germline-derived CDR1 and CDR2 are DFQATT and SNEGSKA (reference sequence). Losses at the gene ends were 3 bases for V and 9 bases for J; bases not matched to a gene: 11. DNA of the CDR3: TGCAGTGCTAGTAGCGGACAGGTGAAGGGTTCACCCCTCCACTTT. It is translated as CSASSGQVKGSPLHF.

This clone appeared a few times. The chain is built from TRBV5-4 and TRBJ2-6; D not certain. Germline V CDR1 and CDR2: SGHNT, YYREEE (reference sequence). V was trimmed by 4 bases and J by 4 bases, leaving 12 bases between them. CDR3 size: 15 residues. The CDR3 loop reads CASSERFSGANVLTF. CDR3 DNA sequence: TGTGCCAGCAGCGAGAGATTTTCCGGGGCCAACGTCCTGACTTTC.

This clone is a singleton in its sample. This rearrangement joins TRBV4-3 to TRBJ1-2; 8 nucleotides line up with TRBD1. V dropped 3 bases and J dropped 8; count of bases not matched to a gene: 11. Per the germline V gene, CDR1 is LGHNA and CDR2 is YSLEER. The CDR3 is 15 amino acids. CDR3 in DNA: TGCGCCAGCAGCCAGTACGAGGACAGGGAAAGGGGCTACACCTTC. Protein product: CASSQYEDRERGYTF.

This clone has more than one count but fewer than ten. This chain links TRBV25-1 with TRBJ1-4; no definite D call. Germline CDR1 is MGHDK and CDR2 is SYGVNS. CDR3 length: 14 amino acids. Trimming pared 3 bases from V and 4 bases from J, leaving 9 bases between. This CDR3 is CASSDRSLNEKLFF. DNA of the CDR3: TGTGCCAGCAGTGACCGGTCCCTTAATGAAAAACTGTTTTTT.

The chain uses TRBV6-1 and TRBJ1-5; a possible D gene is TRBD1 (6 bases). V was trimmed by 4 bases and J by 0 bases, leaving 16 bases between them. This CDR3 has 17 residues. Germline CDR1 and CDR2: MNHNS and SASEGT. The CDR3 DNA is TGTGCCAGCAGTGCCTCTCTATTACAGGGTAGCAATCAGCCCCAGCATTTT. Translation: CASSASLLQGSNQPQHF.

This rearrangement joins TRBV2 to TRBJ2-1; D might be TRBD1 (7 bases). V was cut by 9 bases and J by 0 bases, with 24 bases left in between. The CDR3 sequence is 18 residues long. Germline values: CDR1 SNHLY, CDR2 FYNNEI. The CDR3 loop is CARTLQGDSASSYNEQFF. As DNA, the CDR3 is TGTGCCAGAACGCTCCAGGGGGACTCCGCAAGCTCCTACAATGAGCAGTTCTTC.

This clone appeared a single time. The CDR3 DNA reads as TGTGCCAGCAGTTACGCGGACAGGAGGATTGAGACCCAGTACTTC. Translation: CASSYADRRIETQYF. This sequence joins TRBV6-2 or TRBV6-3 and TRBJ2-5; 7 bases map to TRBD1. Losses at the gene ends were 2 bases for V and 5 bases for J; bases not matched to a gene: 8. Germline CDR1 reads MNHEY; CDR2 reads SVGEGT. The CDR3 has 15 amino acids.

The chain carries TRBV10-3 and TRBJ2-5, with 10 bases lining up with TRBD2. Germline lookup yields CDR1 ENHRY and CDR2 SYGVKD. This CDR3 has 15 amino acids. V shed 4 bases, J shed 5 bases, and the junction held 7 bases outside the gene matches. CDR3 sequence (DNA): TGTGCCATCAGTGCCGGGACTAGCGTATCCGAGACCCAGTACTTC. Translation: CAISAGTSVSETQYF.

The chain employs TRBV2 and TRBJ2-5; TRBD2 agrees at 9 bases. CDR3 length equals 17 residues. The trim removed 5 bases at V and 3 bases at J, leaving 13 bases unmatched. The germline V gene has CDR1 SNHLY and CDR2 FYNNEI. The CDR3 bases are TGTGCCAGCAGTCGCCTTTCGACTAGCGGCACTAAAGAGACCCAGTACTTC. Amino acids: CASSRLSTSGTKETQYF.

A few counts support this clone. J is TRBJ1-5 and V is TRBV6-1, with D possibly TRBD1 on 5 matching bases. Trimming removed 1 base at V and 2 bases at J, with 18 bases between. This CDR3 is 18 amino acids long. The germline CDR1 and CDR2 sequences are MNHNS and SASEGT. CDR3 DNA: TGTGCCAGCAGTGAAGGCCCCGGTGGGGGAGGTGGCAATCAGCCCCAGCATTTT. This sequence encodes CASSEGPGGGGGNQPQHF.

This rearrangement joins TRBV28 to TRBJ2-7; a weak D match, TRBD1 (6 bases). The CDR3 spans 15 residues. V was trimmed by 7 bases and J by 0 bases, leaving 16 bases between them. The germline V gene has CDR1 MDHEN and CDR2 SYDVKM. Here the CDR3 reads CASKLQGYNSYEQYF. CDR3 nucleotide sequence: TGTGCCAGCAAACTACAGGGCTACAACTCCTACGAGCAGTACTTC.

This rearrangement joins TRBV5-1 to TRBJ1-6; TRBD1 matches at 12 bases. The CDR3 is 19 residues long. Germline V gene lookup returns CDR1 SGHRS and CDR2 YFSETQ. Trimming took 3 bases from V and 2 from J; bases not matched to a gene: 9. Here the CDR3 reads CASSSRGTGGITYNSPLHF. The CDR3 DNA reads TGCGCCAGCAGCTCCCGAGGGACAGGGGGCATCACCTATAATTCACCCCTCCACTTT.

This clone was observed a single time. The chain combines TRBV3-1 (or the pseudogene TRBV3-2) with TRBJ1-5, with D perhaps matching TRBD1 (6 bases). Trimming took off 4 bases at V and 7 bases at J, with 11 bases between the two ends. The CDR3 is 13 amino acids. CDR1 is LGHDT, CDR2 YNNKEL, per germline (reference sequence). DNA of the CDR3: TGTGCCAGCAGCCCAGGGGCTGGCCAGCCCCAGCATTTT. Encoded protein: CASSPGAGQPQHF.

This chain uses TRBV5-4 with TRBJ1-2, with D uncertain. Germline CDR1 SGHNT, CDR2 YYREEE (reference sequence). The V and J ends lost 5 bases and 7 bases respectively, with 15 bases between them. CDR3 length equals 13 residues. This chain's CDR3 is CASSFTATAGYTF. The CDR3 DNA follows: TGTGCCAGCAGTTTCACAGCTACGGCTGGCTACACCTTC.

The CDR3 region is CASSLRRTGLNEQYF. CDR3 bases: TGTGCCAGTAGTCTACGCCGGACAGGGCTCAACGAGCAGTACTTC. V and J are TRBV19 and TRBJ2-7; 8 nucleotides agree with TRBD1. Trimming cost V 5 bases and J 5 bases; bases outside gene matches: 11. The CDR3 has 15 amino acids. Germline CDR1 LNHDA, CDR2 SQIVND (reference sequence).

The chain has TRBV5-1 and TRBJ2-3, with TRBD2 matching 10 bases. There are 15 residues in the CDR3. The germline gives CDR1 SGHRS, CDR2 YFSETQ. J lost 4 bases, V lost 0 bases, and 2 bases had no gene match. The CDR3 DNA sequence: TGCGCCAGCAGCTTGGCGCTAGCGGGGGCAGATACGCAGTATTTT. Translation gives CASSLALAGADTQYF. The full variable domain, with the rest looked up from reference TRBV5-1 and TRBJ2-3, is KAGVTQTPRYLIKTRGQQVTLSCSPISGHRSVSWYQQTPGQGLQFLFEYFSETQRNKGNFPGRFSGRQFSNSRSEMNVSTLELGDSALYLCASSLALAGADTQYFGPGTRLTVL.

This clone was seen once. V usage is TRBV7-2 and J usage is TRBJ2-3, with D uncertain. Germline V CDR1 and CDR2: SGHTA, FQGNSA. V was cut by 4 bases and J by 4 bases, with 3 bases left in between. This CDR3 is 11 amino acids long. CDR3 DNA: TGTGCCAGCAGCTCAGCAGATACGCAGTATTTT. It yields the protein CASSSADTQYF. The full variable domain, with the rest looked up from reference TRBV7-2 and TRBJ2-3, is GAGVSQSPSNKVTEKGKDVELRCDPISGHTALYWYRQSLGQGLEFLIYFQGNSAPDKSGLPSDRFSAERTGGSVSTLTIQRTQQEDSAVYLCASSSADTQYFGPGTRLTVL.

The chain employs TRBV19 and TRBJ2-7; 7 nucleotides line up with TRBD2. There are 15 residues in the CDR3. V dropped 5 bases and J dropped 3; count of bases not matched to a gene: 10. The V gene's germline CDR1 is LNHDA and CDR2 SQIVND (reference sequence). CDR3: CASSALLGGSYEQYF. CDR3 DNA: TGTGCCAGTAGTGCTCTTCTGGGCGGGAGCTACGAGCAGTACTTC.

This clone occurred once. For the CDR3, the DNA is TGTGCCAGCAGCGAGGGACTAGCGGGGGCCCAAGAGACCCAGTACTTC. Residues: CASSEGLAGAQETQYF. The chain uses TRBV9 and TRBJ2-5; 14 bases line up with TRBD2. There are 16 residues in the CDR3. V lost 3 bases and J lost 1; bases outside the gene matches: 2. Germline CDR1 SGDLS, CDR2 YYNGEE. The whole variable domain, filled in from reference TRBV9 and TRBJ2-5, reads DSGVTQTPKHLITATGQRVTLRCSPRSGDLSVYWYQQSLDQGLQFLIQYYNGEERAKGNILERFSAQQFPDLHSELNLSSLELGDSALYFCASSEGLAGAQETQYFGPGTRLLVL.

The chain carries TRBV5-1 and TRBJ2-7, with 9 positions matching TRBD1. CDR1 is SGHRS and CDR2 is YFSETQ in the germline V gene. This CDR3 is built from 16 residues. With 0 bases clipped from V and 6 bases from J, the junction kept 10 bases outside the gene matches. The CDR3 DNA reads TGCGCCAGCAGCTTGGCGGGACAGGGCTATTTGGGCGAGCAGTACTTC. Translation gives CASSLAGQGYLGEQYF.

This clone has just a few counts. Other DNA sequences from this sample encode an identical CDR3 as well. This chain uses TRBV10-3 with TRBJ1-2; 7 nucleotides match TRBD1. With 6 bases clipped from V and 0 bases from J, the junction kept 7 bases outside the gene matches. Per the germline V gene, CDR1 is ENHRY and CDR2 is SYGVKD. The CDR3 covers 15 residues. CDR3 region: CAIRDPGQSNYGYTF. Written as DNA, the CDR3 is TGTGCCATCAGAGACCCGGGACAGTCTAACTATGGCTACACCTTC.

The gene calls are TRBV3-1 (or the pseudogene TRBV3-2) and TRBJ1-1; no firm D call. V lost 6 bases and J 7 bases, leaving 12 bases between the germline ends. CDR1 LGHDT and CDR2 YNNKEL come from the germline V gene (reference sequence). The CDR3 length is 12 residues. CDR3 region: CASSPARSEAFF. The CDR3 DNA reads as TGTGCCAGCAGTCCGGCCCGGAGTGAAGCTTTCTTT.

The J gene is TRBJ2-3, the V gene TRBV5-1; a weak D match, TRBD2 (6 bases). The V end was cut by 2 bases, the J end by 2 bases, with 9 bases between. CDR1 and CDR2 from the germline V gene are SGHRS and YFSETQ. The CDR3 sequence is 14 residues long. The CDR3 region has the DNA TGCGCCAGCAGCTTTACGGGGGACACAGATACGCAGTATTTT. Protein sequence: CASSFTGDTDTQYF.

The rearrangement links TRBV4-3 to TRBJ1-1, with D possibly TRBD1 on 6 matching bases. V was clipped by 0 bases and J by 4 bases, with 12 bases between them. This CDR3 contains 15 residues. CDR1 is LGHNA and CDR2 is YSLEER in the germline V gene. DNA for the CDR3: TGCGCCAGCAGCCAAGATCAAATCAGGGGCACTGAAGCTTTCTTT. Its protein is CASSQDQIRGTEAFF.

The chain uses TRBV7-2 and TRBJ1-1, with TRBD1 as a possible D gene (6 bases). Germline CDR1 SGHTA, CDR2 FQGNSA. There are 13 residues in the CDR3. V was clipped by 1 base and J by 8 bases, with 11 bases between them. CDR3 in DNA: TGTGCCAGCAGCTTAGGTACCGGGACAGAAGCTTTCTTT. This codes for CASSLGTGTEAFF.

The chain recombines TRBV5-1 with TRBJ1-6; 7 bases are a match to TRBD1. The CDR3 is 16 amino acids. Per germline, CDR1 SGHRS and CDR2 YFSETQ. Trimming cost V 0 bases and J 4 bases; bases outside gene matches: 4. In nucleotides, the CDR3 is TGCGCCAGCAGCTTGGTGGCAGGGGGTTATAATTCACCCCTCCACTTT. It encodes CASSLVAGGYNSPLHF.